This TCR beta chain was retrieved from a study of blood T cell repertoires in COVID-19. Study-level information: The analysed material was cDNA or gDNA that came from T cells, B-cell-depleted T cells, or PBMCs.

Original analysis: By means of reference gene primer amplification, nucleated cell counts were estimated. Here immunoSEQ multiplex PCR was the method, and the copy in TCRdb shows in-frame clones only, minus some. Clone size and V and J calls were adopted from that table, with D and trimming inferred from the DNA. The data contain approximately 150,000 clones, 65% to 85% of them singletons. V lost 5 bases and J lost 5; bases outside the gene matches: 3. CDR3 length: 13 residues. Per the germline V gene, CDR1 is SEHNR and CDR2 is FQNEAQ (reference sequence). A few counts support this clone. The source material was peripheral blood. The TCR originated in a man aged 55-75 years with active or convalescent COVID-19. The V call is TRBV7-9, the J call TRBJ2-4; 7 bases are shared with TRBD1. The CDR3 nucleotides are TGTGCCAGCAGCCTAGGGGGCGAAAACATTCAGTACTTC. It encodes CASSLGGENIQYF.